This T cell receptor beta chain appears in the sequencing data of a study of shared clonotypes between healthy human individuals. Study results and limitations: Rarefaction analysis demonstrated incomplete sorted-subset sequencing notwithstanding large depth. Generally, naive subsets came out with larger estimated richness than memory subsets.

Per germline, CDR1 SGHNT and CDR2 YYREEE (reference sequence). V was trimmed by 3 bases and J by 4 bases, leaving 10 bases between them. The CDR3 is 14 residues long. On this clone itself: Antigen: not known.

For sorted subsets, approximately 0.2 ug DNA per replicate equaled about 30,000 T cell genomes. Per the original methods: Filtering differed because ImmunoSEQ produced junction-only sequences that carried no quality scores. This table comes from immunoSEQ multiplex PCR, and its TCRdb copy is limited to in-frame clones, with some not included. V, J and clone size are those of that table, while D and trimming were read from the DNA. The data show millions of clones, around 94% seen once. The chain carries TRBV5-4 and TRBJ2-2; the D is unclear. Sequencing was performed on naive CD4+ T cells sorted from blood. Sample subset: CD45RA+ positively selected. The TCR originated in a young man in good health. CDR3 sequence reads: CASSSVTLTGELFF. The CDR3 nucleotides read TGTGCCAGCAGCTCTGTCACTCTCACCGGGGAGCTGTTTTTT.